Listed below are T cell receptor beta chains from one sample, sequenced in a study of CD8 T cells in ankylosing spondylitis. TCRdb re-analysed the 5' RACE reads in MiXCR, keeping a single row per CDR3 protein. Counted here are around 300,000 distinct CDR3 sequences, about a fifth occurring once; the ten biggest clones make up 3.5% to 4.5%. The sample was blood, either unsorted or a sorted T cell fraction (not recorded which). The receptors stem from a female donor with ankylosing spondylitis or in good health (not recorded which). CDR3s include the opening cysteine and the closing phenylalanine or tryptophan. D genes are given only for firm matches. Rows may omit the clone size; those that give it use once, few, many or a size class.

J | V | size | D | length | DNA | CDR3
TRBJ1-4 | TRBV20-1 | few | - | 14 | TGCAGTGCTCTGAAACCCTCAACTAATGAAAAACTGTTTTTT | CSALKPSTNEKLFF
TRBJ2-7 | TRBV10-3 | many | - | 12 | TGTGCCATCAGCCTGGGAGCCGGGGAGCAGTACTTC | CAISLGAGEQYF
TRBJ2-1 | TRBV29-1 | - | - | 13 | TGCAGCGGCGGTCTAGCTTTCAACAATGAGCAGTTCTTC | CSGGLAFNNEQFF
TRBJ2-5 | TRBV5-1 | few | TRBD2 | 16 | TGCGCCAGCAGAGGATCGGCGGGAGGGCCGGAAGAGACCCAGTACTTC | CASRGSAGGPEETQYF
TRBJ2-1 | TRBV6-5 | many | - | 12 | TGTGCCAGCAGTGAGCGGTACAATGAGCAGTTCTTC | CASSERYNEQFF
TRBJ2-1 | TRBV29-1 | many | - | 14 | TGCAGCGTTGATTCTAGCTATAATAGAGATGAGCAGTTCTTC | CSVDSSYNRDEQFF
TRBJ2-6 | TRBV20-1 | few | - | 13 | TGCAGTGCTCTAATAAGTGGGGCCAACGTCCTGACTTTC | CSALISGANVLTF
TRBJ2-5 | TRBV6-5 | - | TRBD1 | 15 | TGTGCCAGCAGTTATTTTAGGACAGGGAAGGAGACCCAGTACTTC | CASSYFRTGKETQYF
TRBJ2-3 | TRBV9 | many | TRBD2 | 16 | TGTGCCAGCAGCGTAACAGCGGGAGTTAGGGTAGATACGCAGTATTTT | CASSVTAGVRVDTQYF
TRBJ2-1 | TRBV24-1 | - | TRBD2 | 15 | TGTGCCACCAAAGGAGCCAGCGGGGAGAGCGATGAGCAGTTCTTC | CATKGASGESDEQFF
TRBJ2-4 | TRBV6-2/TRBV6-3 | - | - | 15 | TGTGCCAGCACAAACGCCAGGGAATCCAAAAACATTCAGTACTTC | CASTNARESKNIQYF
TRBJ1-1 | TRBV29-1 | many | - | 11 | TGCAGCGTTGAAGTTGGGGGGGAAGCTTTCTTT | CSVEVGGEAFF
TRBJ2-1 | TRBV5-8 | few | TRBD2 | 16 | TGTGCCAGCAGCCCTTGGTGGGGGGAGGGGAACAATGAGCAGTTCTTC | CASSPWWGEGNNEQFF
TRBJ2-7 | TRBV7-2 | - | - | 13 | TGTGCCAGCAGTCCCCCTACGGGATACGAGCAGTACTTC | CASSPPTGYEQYF
TRBJ2-2 | TRBV20-1 | - | TRBD2 | 16 | TGCAGTGCTAGGCCGAGCGGGAGGGCCGACACCGGGGAGCTGTTTTTT | CSARPSGRADTGELFF
TRBJ1-2 | TRBV6-5 | few | - | 14 | TGTGCCAGCAGTTATTCCGGGGCGGGCTATGGCTACACCTTC | CASSYSGAGYGYTF
TRBJ2-1 | TRBV5-4 | - | TRBD2 | 12 | TGTGCCAGCAGCTTGTCCGGGAGGGCCGCGTTCTTC | CASSLSGRAAFF
TRBJ2-1 | TRBV4-3 | few | - | 15 | TGCGCCAGCAGCCTTCTGCGGAGCTCCTACAATGAGCAGTTCTTC | CASSLLRSSYNEQFF
TRBJ2-1 | TRBV5-1 | few | - | 15 | TGCGCCAGCAGCTTAGGTACCGGGGTCGGCAATGAGCAGTTCTTC | CASSLGTGVGNEQFF
TRBJ2-7 | TRBV6-6 | few | TRBD2 | 13 | TGTGCCAGCAGTTCGTTAGCGGGGAGGGAGCAGTACTTC | CASSSLAGREQYF
TRBJ1-2 | TRBV13 | few | - | 12 | TGTGCCAGCAGCTATGGGAACTATGGCTACACCTTC | CASSYGNYGYTF
TRBJ2-3 | TRBV20-1 | - | - | 13 | TGCAGTGCTACGGGGTTCGGACAGGATACGCAGTATTTT | CSATGFGQDTQYF
TRBJ2-1 | TRBV6-2/TRBV6-3 | - | - | 13 | TGTGCCAGCAGTTCCCAGAGTAACAATGAGCAGTTCTTC | CASSSQSNNEQFF
TRBJ2-2 | TRBV7-2 | - | - | 16 | TGTGCCAGCAGCTTAAACGCTCGCGCGAACACCGGGGAGCTGTTTTTT | CASSLNARANTGELFF
TRBJ2-1 | TRBV18 | - | - | 15 | TGTGCCAGCTCAACACTAGCCGGAGGGCCAGATGAGCAGTTCTTC | CASSTLAGGPDEQFF
TRBJ2-1 | TRBV20-1 | - | TRBD2 | 12 | TGCAGTGCTGAACTAGCGGGGAATGAGCAGTTCTTC | CSAELAGNEQFF
TRBJ1-1 | TRBV29-1 | many | - | 11 | TGCAGCGTGTACAAGTCCACTGAAGCTTTCTTT | CSVYKSTEAFF
TRBJ2-1 | TRBV5-1 | - | TRBD2 | 15 | TGCGCCAGCAGCTTGAATCTAGCGGGAGGGAATGAGCAGTTCTTC | CASSLNLAGGNEQFF
TRBJ1-4 | TRBV6-5 | - | - | 14 | TGTGCCAGCAGTTACAGGGGTCCTAATGAAAAACTGTTTTTT | CASSYRGPNEKLFF
TRBJ1-1 | TRBV10-3 | few | - | 12 | TGTGCCATCAGTGGGGCGGAGACTGAAGCTTTCTTT | CAISGAETEAFF
TRBJ2-1 | TRBV12-3/TRBV12-4 | - | TRBD2 | 13 | TGTGCCACCCGGACTAGCGGGAGCTATGAGCAGTTCTTC | CATRTSGSYEQFF
TRBJ2-7 | TRBV6-6 | few | - | 12 | TGTGCCAGCAGTTATAGAGGGGCCGAGCAGTACTTC | CASSYRGAEQYF
TRBJ2-1 | TRBV20-1 | few | - | 14 | TGCAGTGCTAGTAGGTGGGAGCCCCACAATGAGCAGTTCTTC | CSASRWEPHNEQFF
TRBJ1-1 | TRBV6-5 | few | TRBD1 | 16 | TGTGCCAGCAGATATTCACCGGGACAGGTGAACACTGAAGCTTTCTTT | CASRYSPGQVNTEAFF
TRBJ2-1 | TRBV5-1 | - | - | 13 | TGCGCCAGCAGCTTTACCCTTGGGAATGAGCAGTTCTTC | CASSFTLGNEQFF
TRBJ2-1 | TRBV20-1 | - | - | 14 | TGCAGTGCCCTGCTGGCGGGGCTCTCCAATGAGCAGTTCTTC | CSALLAGLSNEQFF
TRBJ2-1 | TRBV19 | - | TRBD2 | 14 | TGTGCCAGTACATCCAGCGGGAGTATTGGTGAGCAGTTCTTC | CASTSSGSIGEQFF
TRBJ1-2 | TRBV14 | - | - | 13 | TGTGCCAGCAGCCAAGATGGACTCTATGGCTACACCTTC | CASSQDGLYGYTF
TRBJ2-7 | TRBV28 | few | TRBD1 | 15 | TGTGCCAGCAGTTTACCGGGACAGGGGACCTACGAGCAGTACTTC | CASSLPGQGTYEQYF
TRBJ2-3 | TRBV5-1 | - | - | 15 | TGCGCCAGCAGCTTAGGGAGGCCCCTCCCAGATACGCAGTATTTT | CASSLGRPLPDTQYF
TRBJ2-1 | TRBV6-1 | - | TRBD2 | 13 | TGTGCCAGCAGACCCGGGACTAGCGGGAGACAGTTCTTC | CASRPGTSGRQFF
TRBJ1-5 | TRBV6-5 | few | - | 15 | TGTGCCAGCAGTTACTCTGAATCCGTACTTCAGCCCCAGCATTTT | CASSYSESVLQPQHF